Presented here are 8 T cell receptor beta chains from one specimen sequenced in a study of T cell responses to AZD1222 COVID-19 vaccine. The data were produced by immunoSEQ multiplex PCR, yet TCRdb's version contains in-frame clones alone and is incomplete. In the table there are fewer than 150,000 clones, approximately 90% of which are singletons. The source was peripheral blood, collected on day 0 of AZD1222 vaccination. These receptors came from an adult in good health.

This chain connects TRBV19 to TRBJ1-5; TRBD1 aligns across 10 bases. V was pared by 5 bases and J by 0 bases, with 1 base of the junction left unmatched. The germline CDR1 and CDR2 sequences are LNHDA and SQIVND (reference sequence). The CDR3 has 15 residues. The CDR3 loop is CASSRDRGSNQPQHF. CDR3 DNA sequence: TGTGCCAGTAGTCGGGACAGGGGTAGCAATCAGCCCCAGCATTTT.

This clone turned up a few times. The chain couples TRBV2 to TRBJ1-3, with D unresolved. The germline CDR1 and CDR2 sequences are SNHLY and FYNNEI. V lost 7 bases and J 0 bases, leaving 7 bases between the germline ends. CDR3 length: 13 residues. The CDR3 nucleotides read TGTGCCAGCATGGGTTACTCTGGAAACACCATATATTTT. Encoded protein: CASMGYSGNTIYF.

This clone was found once. The gene calls are TRBV7-2 and TRBJ2-1; 8 bases are shared with TRBD2. Germline trimming cut 5 bases from V and 6 bases from J; bases unmatched to any gene: 9. Per the germline V gene, CDR1 is SGHTA and CDR2 is FQGNSA. The CDR3 sequence is 15 residues long. CDR3 bases: TGTGCCAGCAGCCCCGGGGGCGGGGGGAGCAATGAGCAGTTCTTC. As protein: CASSPGGGGSNEQFF.

V and J are TRBV18 and TRBJ2-2; 10 nucleotides line up with TRBD1. The CDR3 covers 15 residues. The junction had 3 bases not matched to a gene; V was cut back by 3 bases and J by 5 bases. Germline V gene lookup returns CDR1 KGHSH and CDR2 LQKENI. The CDR3 is CASSPGQGLTGELFF. As DNA, the CDR3 is TGTGCCAGCTCACCGGGACAGGGGTTAACCGGGGAGCTGTTTTTT. Full variable domain (outside the CDR3, taken from reference TRBV18 and TRBJ2-2): NAGVMQNPRHLVRRRGQEARLRCSPMKGHSHVYWYRQLPEEGLKFMVYLQKENIIDESGMPKERFSAEFPKEGPSILRIQQVVRGDSAAYFCASSPGQGLTGELFFGEGSRLTVL.

The chain carries TRBV11-3 and TRBJ2-2; TRBD2 might be the D (5 bases). Trimming stripped 5 bases from V and 0 bases from J, with 10 bases between. CDR3 length: 15 amino acids. The germline V gene encodes CDR1 SGHNT and CDR2 YENEEA. CDR3 sequence (DNA): TGTGCCAGCAGCCCGAGAGGGACGAACACCGGGGAGCTGTTTTTT. This sequence encodes CASSPRGTNTGELFF.

The chain has TRBV18 and TRBJ1-1, with 9 bases that match TRBD1. The junction had 1 base not matched to a gene; V was cut back by 4 bases and J by 1 base. Germline loops: CDR1 KGHSH, CDR2 LQKENI. CDR3 length: 14 amino acids. The CDR3 sequence is CASSRGQGNTEAFF. The CDR3, as DNA: TGTGCCAGCTCACGGGGACAGGGGAACACTGAAGCTTTCTTT.

This chain connects TRBV9 to TRBJ1-2; the D gene is possibly TRBD1 (5 bases). The CDR3 has 17 residues. Germline V lookup: CDR1 SGDLS, CDR2 YYNGEE. Trimming stripped 3 bases from V and 7 bases from J, with 25 bases between. CDR3 nucleotides: TGTGCCAGCAGCGGAACCGGGACGGAGGATCCCTACGCTGGCTACACCTTC. Encoded protein: CASSGTGTEDPYAGYTF. The variable domain in full, completed from reference TRBV9 and TRBJ1-2, reads DSGVTQTPKHLITATGQRVTLRCSPRSGDLSVYWYQQSLDQGLQFLIQYYNGEERAKGNILERFSAQQFPDLHSELNLSSLELGDSALYFCASSGTGTEDPYAGYTFGSGTRLTVV.

The rearrangement joins TRBV5-6 to TRBJ2-3; perhaps TRBD2 as D (6 bases). Germline CDR1 and CDR2: SGHDT and YYEEEE. This CDR3 is built from 15 residues. V was pared by 4 bases and J by 3 bases, with 15 bases between. The CDR3 DNA reads as TGTGCCAGCAGCCCTGGGACTCATCAAACAGATACGCAGTATTTT. Amino acid sequence: CASSPGTHQTDTQYF.